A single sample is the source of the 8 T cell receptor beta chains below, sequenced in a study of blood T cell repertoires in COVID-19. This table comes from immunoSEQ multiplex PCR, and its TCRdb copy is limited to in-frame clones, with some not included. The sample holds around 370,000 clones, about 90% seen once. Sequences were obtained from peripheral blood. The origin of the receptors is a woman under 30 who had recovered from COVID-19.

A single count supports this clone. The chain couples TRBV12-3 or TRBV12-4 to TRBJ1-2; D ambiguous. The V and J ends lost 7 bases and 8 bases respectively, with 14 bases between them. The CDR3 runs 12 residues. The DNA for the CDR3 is TGTGCCAGCAAGGGAGGCGCTGGCGGCTACACCTTC. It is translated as CASKGGAGGYTF.

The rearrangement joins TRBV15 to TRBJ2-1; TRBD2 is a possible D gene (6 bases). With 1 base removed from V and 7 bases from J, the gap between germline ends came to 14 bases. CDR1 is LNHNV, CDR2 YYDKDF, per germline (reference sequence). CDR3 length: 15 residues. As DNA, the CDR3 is TGTGCCACCAGCAGAGGGACTACTCCTGGGAATGAGCAGTTCTTC. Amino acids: CATSRGTTPGNEQFF.

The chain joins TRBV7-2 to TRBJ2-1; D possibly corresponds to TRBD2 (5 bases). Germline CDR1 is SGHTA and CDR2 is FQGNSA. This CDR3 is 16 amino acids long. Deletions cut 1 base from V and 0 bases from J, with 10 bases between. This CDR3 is CASSLDGKSSYNEQFF. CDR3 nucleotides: TGTGCCAGCAGCTTAGACGGGAAAAGCTCCTACAATGAGCAGTTCTTC.

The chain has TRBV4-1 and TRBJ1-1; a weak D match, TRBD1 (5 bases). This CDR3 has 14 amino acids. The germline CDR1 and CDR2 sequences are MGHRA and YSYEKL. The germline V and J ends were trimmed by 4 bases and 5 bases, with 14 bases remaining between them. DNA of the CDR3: TGCGCCAGCAGCCCGTATCAGGGTGGGACTGAAGCTTTCTTT. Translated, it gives CASSPYQGGTEAFF.

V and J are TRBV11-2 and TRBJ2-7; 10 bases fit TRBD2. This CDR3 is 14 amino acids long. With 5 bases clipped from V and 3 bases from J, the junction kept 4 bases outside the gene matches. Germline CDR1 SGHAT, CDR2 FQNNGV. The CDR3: CASSISSGSYEQYV. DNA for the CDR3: TGTGCCAGCAGCATTTCTAGCGGGAGCTACGAGCAGTACGTC.

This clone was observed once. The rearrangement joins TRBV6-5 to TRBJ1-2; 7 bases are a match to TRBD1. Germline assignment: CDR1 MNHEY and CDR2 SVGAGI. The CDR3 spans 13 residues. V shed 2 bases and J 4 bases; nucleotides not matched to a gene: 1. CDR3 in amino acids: CASSYRTGYGYTF. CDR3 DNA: TGTGCCAGCAGTTACAGGACAGGCTATGGCTACACCTTC.

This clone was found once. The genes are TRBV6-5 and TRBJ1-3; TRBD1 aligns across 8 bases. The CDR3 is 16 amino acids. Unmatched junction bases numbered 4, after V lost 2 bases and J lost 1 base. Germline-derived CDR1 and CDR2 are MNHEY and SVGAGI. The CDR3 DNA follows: TGTGCCAGCAGTTACAGGAGGACAGGGTCTGGAAACACCATATATTTT. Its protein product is CASSYRRTGSGNTIYF.

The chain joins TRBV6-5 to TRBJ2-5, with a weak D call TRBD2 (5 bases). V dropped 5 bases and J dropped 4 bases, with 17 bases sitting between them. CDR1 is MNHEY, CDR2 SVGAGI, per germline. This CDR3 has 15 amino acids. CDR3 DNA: TGTGCCAGCAGTACCCGGGGTGTGGGAACAGAGACCCAGTACTTC. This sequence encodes CASSTRGVGTETQYF.